The next 19 T cell receptor beta chains were all read from a single sample in a study of blood T cells in healthy people across ages. The authors ran a second PCR of 7 to 11 cycles using a sample-barcoded 5' primer and a J-beta primer mix. Via MiXCR, TCRdb re-called the 5' RACE reads, giving one row per CDR3 protein. The sample has under 2 million distinct CDR3 sequences, 34% seen once; the top ten hold around 11%. The sample was blood. These receptors originate from a woman younger than 45 in good health.

This clonotype was counted many times. This chain links TRBV29-1 with TRBJ2-7, with TRBD1 matching 7 bases. Germline V lookup: CDR1 SQVTM, CDR2 ANQGSEA. The trim removed 6 bases at V and 4 bases at J, leaving 9 bases unmatched. The CDR3 covers 13 residues. CDR3 residues: CSVQPAGGYEQYF. DNA of the CDR3: TGCAGCGTCCAGCCCGCAGGGGGTTACGAGCAGTACTTC.

This clonotype appeared a few times. The gene calls are TRBV20-1 and TRBJ2-7, with 7 bases fitting TRBD2. This CDR3 comprises 14 residues. The trim removed 5 bases at V and 6 bases at J, leaving 13 bases unmatched. CDR1 DFQATT and CDR2 SNEGSKA come from the germline V gene (reference sequence). As DNA, the CDR3 is TGCAGTGCTCGCCATCTAGCGGAGATTGGCGAGCAGTACTTC. Translating gives CSARHLAEIGEQYF.

This clonotype showed up just a few times. For the CDR3, the DNA is TGTGCCAGCAGCCCCCTATCCATTGCCGGGGAGCTGTTTTTT. Translated: CASSPLSIAGELFF. The genes are TRBV7-2 and TRBJ2-2, with unresolved D. The V gene's germline CDR1 is SGHTA and CDR2 FQGNSA. The CDR3 sequence is 14 residues long. Trimming shortened V by 5 bases and J by 6 bases, and 13 bases separated the two germline ends.

This clonotype has only a few counts. CDR3 sequence: CASSLSLAGIFEQFF. As DNA, the CDR3 is TGTGCCAGCAGTTTGTCGCTAGCGGGAATTTTTGAGCAGTTCTTC. This chain uses TRBV12-3 or TRBV12-4 with TRBJ2-1, with 9 nucleotides matching TRBD2. The CDR3 consists of 15 residues. V gave up 3 bases and J gave up 9 bases; unmatched junction bases: 9.

This chain joins TRBV7-2 and TRBJ2-1, with 8 bases that match TRBD2. This CDR3 comprises 16 residues. Germline loops: CDR1 SGHTA, CDR2 FQGNSA. The J segment lost 2 bases and the V segment lost 7 bases, leaving 10 bases of the junction unmatched. CDR3 DNA sequence: TGTGCCAGCAACATAGGCGGGGGGACTCCCTACAATGAGCAGTTCTTC. This translates into CASNIGGGTPYNEQFF.

The V gene is TRBV6-5, the J gene TRBJ1-2; D uncertain. This CDR3 is 14 amino acids long. V gave up 1 base and J gave up 3 bases, with 9 bases separating them. CDR1 and CDR2 (germline): MNHEY, SVGAGI. The CDR3 sequence: CASSYFGGDYGYTF. In DNA form, the CDR3 reads TGTGCCAGCAGTTACTTCGGTGGAGACTATGGCTACACCTTC.

This chain joins TRBV5-1 and TRBJ2-7; perhaps TRBD2 as D (6 bases). Trimming stripped 0 bases from V and 3 bases from J, with 13 bases between. The CDR3 length is 15 residues. CDR1 and CDR2 from the germline V gene are SGHRS and YFSETQ. DNA of the CDR3: TGCGCCAGCAGCTTGGCCGGGACTGCTAACTACGAGCAGTACTTC. It yields the protein CASSLAGTANYEQYF. Based on the CDR3 plus reference TRBV5-1 and TRBJ2-7, the full variable domain is KAGVTQTPRYLIKTRGQQVTLSCSPISGHRSVSWYQQTPGQGLQFLFEYFSETQRNKGNFPGRFSGRQFSNSRSEMNVSTLELGDSALYLCASSLAGTANYEQYFGPGTRLTVT.

This clonotype showed up just a few times. This chain uses TRBV28 with TRBJ1-2; no reliable D call. This CDR3 is built from 15 residues. Germline CDR1 reads MDHEN; CDR2 reads SYDVKM. V dropped 7 bases and J dropped 6 bases, with 21 bases sitting between them. The CDR3 region is CASTRAAVKTDGYTF. In DNA form, the CDR3 reads TGTGCCAGCACCCGGGCGGCAGTGAAAACCGATGGCTACACCTTC.

This clonotype was detected a few times. This chain connects TRBV20-1 to TRBJ2-1; perhaps TRBD2 as D (5 bases). This CDR3 comprises 14 residues. The germline V and J ends were trimmed by 2 bases and 5 bases, with 13 bases remaining between them. Looked up from germline, CDR1 is DFQATT and CDR2 is SNEGSKA (reference sequence). Here the CDR3 DNA reads TGCAGTGCTAGACCGGGAACTCTCAACAATGAGCAGTTCTTC. Translation gives CSARPGTLNNEQFF.

This clonotype has just a few counts. The gene calls are TRBV6-5 and TRBJ2-5; perhaps TRBD2 as D (7 bases). This CDR3 spans 15 amino acids. Germline CDR1 reads MNHEY; CDR2 reads SVGAGI. V gave up 7 bases and J gave up 5 bases, with 20 bases separating them. Here the CDR3 DNA reads TGTGCCAGCACCGGGGGGAGGGGGACCGGTGAGACCCAGTACTTC. This sequence encodes CASTGGRGTGETQYF.

This clonotype was seen a few times. The chain uses TRBV20-1 and TRBJ2-3, with TRBD2 matching over 8 bases. Trimming took 6 bases from V and 3 from J; bases not matched to a gene: 8. The V gene's germline CDR1 is DFQATT and CDR2 SNEGSKA (reference sequence). The CDR3 extends over 14 amino acids. Written as DNA, the CDR3 is TGCAGTGCCATAAGCGGGAGTGGAACAGATACGCAGTATTTT. Protein sequence: CSAISGSGTDTQYF.

The rearrangement joins TRBV20-1 to TRBJ1-5; D gene unclear. Per the germline V gene, CDR1 is DFQATT and CDR2 is SNEGSKA (reference sequence). Trimming took 3 bases from V and 3 from J, leaving 12 bases between them. This CDR3 has 14 amino acids. Written as DNA, the CDR3 is TGCAGTGCTAGGGTCGGGATCTTCAATCAGCCCCAGCATTTT. Amino acid sequence: CSARVGIFNQPQHF.

This chain joins TRBV7-9 and TRBJ2-1; no definite D call. Germline values: CDR1 SEHNR, CDR2 FQNEAQ (reference sequence). This CDR3 contains 14 residues. Trimming cost V 3 bases and J 7 bases, with 13 bases left between them. The CDR3 loop is CASSLADQENEQFF. Written as DNA, the CDR3 is TGTGCCAGCAGCTTGGCGGATCAAGAGAATGAGCAGTTCTTC.

This clonotype was counted a single time. This clone may be a read error of a much larger clone one base away. The chain employs TRBV4-2 and TRBJ2-7, with TRBD1 matching over 9 bases. The CDR3 has 16 residues. Germline loops: CDR1 LGHNA, CDR2 YNFKEQ. J was trimmed by 4 bases and V by 0 bases; bases with no gene match: 7. Written as DNA, the CDR3 is TGTGCCAGCAGCCAAGAGATGGGACAGGGTTTGTACGAGCAGTACTTC. Residues: CASSQEMGQGLYEQYF.

This chain uses TRBV7-9 with TRBJ1-5; tentative D call: TRBD1 (5 bases). V was cut by 4 bases and J by 4 bases, with 11 bases left in between. In germline, CDR1 is SEHNR, CDR2 FQNEAQ (reference sequence). There are 14 residues in the CDR3. The CDR3 loop reads CASSYQGTNQPQHF. Here the CDR3 DNA reads TGTGCCAGCAGCTATCAGGGTACTAATCAGCCCCAGCATTTT.

V is TRBV10-2 and J is TRBJ2-5; 11 nucleotides match TRBD2. The end of the DNA aligns better with TRBJ2-7, so the J call may be wrong. The CDR3 spans 15 residues. Germline V gene sequence: CDR1 WSHSY, CDR2 SAAADI. Written as DNA, the CDR3 is TGCGCCAGCAGGACACGACTAGCGGGACGATACGAGCAGTACTTC. Translation gives CASRTRLAGRYEQYF.

The chain carries TRBV5-1 and TRBJ1-5; D perhaps matches TRBD1 (5 bases). The germline gives CDR1 SGHRS, CDR2 YFSETQ. V was trimmed by 1 base and J by 6 bases, leaving 14 bases between them. This CDR3 is 15 amino acids long. CDR3 amino acids: CASSLQGGSGQPQHF. CDR3 DNA: TGCGCCAGCAGCTTGCAGGGTGGGTCGGGTCAGCCCCAGCATTTT.

The V gene is TRBV7-6, the J gene TRBJ2-1; 9 bases align to TRBD2. Trimming removed 6 bases from V and 5 bases from J; junction bases left unmatched: 8. The CDR3 has 15 amino acids. Germline-derived CDR1 and CDR2 are SGHVS and FNYEAQ. For the CDR3, the DNA is TGTGCCAGCAGTTCAGGGGTAGCGGGGGACAATGAGCAGTTCTTC. Translating gives CASSSGVAGDNEQFF.

The chain couples TRBV12-2 to TRBJ2-5; TRBD2, as called in the table, went unchecked against the DNA. TRBV12-2 is a pseudogene. The CDR3 is made up of 16 amino acids. The CDR3 reads CASRLKEGRIEETQYF. CDR3 sequence (DNA): TGTGCAAGTCGCTTAAAGGAGGGGAGGATTGAAGAGACCCAGTACTTC.